The clone carrying this T cell receptor (beta chain) was seen a handful of times. Its antigen remains unknown. The TCR alpha and TCR beta cDNA libraries, bearing sample barcodes and UMIs, were generated by 5'RACE using constant-segment primers. TCRdb reanalysed the 5' RACE reads using MiXCR and keeps one entry per CDR3 protein. The repertoire holds roughly 300,000 distinct CDR3 sequences, 15% to 20% seen once, with 20% to 25% in the top ten. V was shortened by 1 base and J by 7 bases, with 9 bases between the two germline ends. This CDR3 has 13 residues. CDR1 is SGHKS and CDR2 is YYEKEE in the germline V gene (reference sequence). The entry originates in a study of T-cell memory formation after mild COVID-19. Findings of the study overall: Clones that contracted clustered mainly in CM and EM if CD4+ and in EMRA if CD8+.

This receptor was obtained from a man between 18 and 35 years old who had mild COVID-19 (a few samples of this study predate the infection). Cell type and time point are not known. What was sequenced was PBMCs or a T cell subset sorted from them (not recorded which). The chain recombines TRBV5-5 with TRBJ2-4; D may be TRBD1 (5 bases). CDR3 amino acids: CASSLLAGNIQYF. CDR3 in DNA: TGTGCCAGCAGCTTGTTAGCAGGGAACATTCAGTACTTC.